This T cell receptor (beta chain) was profiled in a study of shared clonotypes between healthy human individuals. Study-level results: Shared across a few donors were roughly 5% of the naive CD4 clonotypes. Shared clonotypes across all four donors exceeded non-shared ones in generation probability.

Points on this clone: The target antigen is unknown.

Those who donated were healthy HIV-negative adults, with no recent acute infections or vaccinations reported. With 1 base removed from V and 0 bases from J, the gap between germline ends came to 10 bases. Germline V CDR1 and CDR2: LNHDA, SQIVND (reference sequence). The CDR3 is 16 amino acids. Genomic DNA of each subset was evenly split across several immunoSEQ plates. Here immunoSEQ multiplex PCR was the method, and the copy in TCRdb shows in-frame clones only, minus some. The sample lists about 1.5 million clones, about 98% occurring once. The chain has TRBV19 and TRBJ1-5; no definite D call. Sequencing was carried out using naive CD4+ T cells sorted from blood. Documented subset: CD45RA+ positively selected. The sequence was collected from a man younger than 40 in good health. In DNA, the CDR3 is TGTGCCAGTAGTATAGGAGGCGTTAATAGCAATCAGCCCCAGCATTTT. It encodes CASSIGGVNSNQPQHF.